Below are 23 T cell receptor beta chains sequenced from a single sample in a study of T-cell reconstitution after alpha-beta-depleted transplantation in children. Unique molecular identifiers featured in how the TCRbeta library was prepared. Via MiXCR, TCRdb re-called the PCR reads, giving one row per CDR3 protein. The sample comprises fewer than 95,000 distinct CDR3 sequences, 10% to 15% of which are singletons, and approximately 15% rests with the top ten. The material sequenced was PBMCs from the stem cell graft donor, taken from the stem cell graft. All receptors come from a human donor who donated a stem cell graft to a child with inherited bone marrow failure.

The table lists this clonotype with many counts. The rearrangement uses TRBV30 and TRBJ2-1; 10 nucleotides match TRBD2. V gave up 2 bases and J gave up 6 bases; unmatched junction bases: 4. CDR1 and CDR2 from the germline V gene are GTSNPN and SVGIG (reference sequence). The CDR3 spans 14 residues. The DNA for the CDR3 is TGTGCCTGGAGTTACCTAGCGGGAGTCAATGAGCAGTTCTTC. Translating gives CAWSYLAGVNEQFF.

This clonotype was picked up many times. The gene calls are TRBV18 and TRBJ1-1; TRBD1 aligns across 9 bases. With 4 bases clipped from V and 1 base from J, the junction kept 10 bases outside the gene matches. The CDR3 spans 17 residues. The germline V gene encodes CDR1 KGHSH and CDR2 LQKENI. The CDR3 protein is CASSLWRLGQGNTEAFF. CDR3 in DNA: TGTGCCAGCTCACTTTGGAGGTTGGGACAGGGGAACACTGAAGCTTTCTTT.

This clonotype came up a few times. V and J are TRBV19 and TRBJ2-7; the match to TRBD1 covers 10 bases. This CDR3 is 14 amino acids long. The germline V gene encodes CDR1 LNHDA and CDR2 SQIVND (reference sequence). V shed 3 bases and J 3 bases; nucleotides not matched to a gene: 2. CDR3 coding DNA: TGTGCCAGTAGTATCCGGACAGGGGGCTACGAGCAGTACTTC. Its translation is CASSIRTGGYEQYF.

This clonotype was counted ten times or more. The V call is TRBV2, the J call TRBJ1-5, with 7 bases that match TRBD1. Germline CDR1 SNHLY, CDR2 FYNNEI. This CDR3 contains 13 residues. V shed 7 bases and J 4 bases; nucleotides not matched to a gene: 4. In DNA, the CDR3 is TGTGCCAGCAACCGGGACAGAAATCAGCCCCAGCATTTT. Protein: CASNRDRNQPQHF.

At least ten counts were recorded for this clonotype. The chain carries TRBV9 and TRBJ1-1, with 10 bases matching TRBD1. V lost 3 bases and J lost 7; bases outside the gene matches: 9. This CDR3 region has 15 residues. Germline V CDR1 and CDR2: SGDLS, YYNGEE. This chain's CDR3 is CASSAPGQGSVEAFF. In nucleotides, the CDR3 is TGTGCCAGCAGCGCCCCGGGACAGGGGTCGGTTGAAGCTTTCTTT.

This clonotype was detected ten times or more. The chain couples TRBV9 to TRBJ1-2, with D hard to call. Germline CDR1 is SGDLS and CDR2 is YYNGEE. The CDR3 is made up of 14 amino acids. The V and J ends lost 0 bases and 2 bases respectively, with 8 bases between them. CDR3 DNA: TGTGCCAGCAGCGTAGGAAAAGAGAACTATGGCTACACCTTC. Residues: CASSVGKENYGYTF. Variable domain in full (rest from reference TRBV9 and TRBJ1-2): DSGVTQTPKHLITATGQRVTLRCSPRSGDLSVYWYQQSLDQGLQFLIQYYNGEERAKGNILERFSAQQFPDLHSELNLSSLELGDSALYFCASSVGKENYGYTFGSGTRLTVV.

This clonotype was counted at least ten times. V is TRBV4-3 and J is TRBJ1-2; D call uncertain. The CDR3 spans 14 residues. The V end lost 1 base, the J end lost 4 bases, and 10 bases lay between the germline ends. Per germline, CDR1 LGHNA and CDR2 YSLEER. CDR3 coding DNA: TGCGCCAGCAGCCAAGTCTTCAGCTCCTATGGCTACACCTTC. It is translated as CASSQVFSSYGYTF.

This clonotype has a count of ten or more. The CDR3 loop is CASSPRVSSYEQYF. CDR3 sequence (DNA): TGCGCCAGCAGCCCCAGGGTTAGCTCCTACGAGCAGTACTTC. The gene calls are TRBV5-1 and TRBJ2-7; maybe TRBD1 (5 bases). The V and J ends lost 4 bases and 0 bases respectively, with 11 bases between them. CDR1 and CDR2 from the germline V gene are SGHRS and YFSETQ. The CDR3 is made up of 14 amino acids.

This chain joins TRBV4-3 and TRBJ1-1; tentative D call: TRBD1 (5 bases). This CDR3 has 15 residues. Germline-derived CDR1 and CDR2 are LGHNA and YSLEER. V shed 2 bases and J shed 5 bases, with 15 bases lying between them. Here the CDR3 reads CASSQRDASGTEAFF. For the CDR3, the DNA is TGCGCCAGCAGCCAAAGGGACGCCTCGGGGACTGAAGCTTTCTTT.

There are many counts of this clonotype. The chain is built from TRBV3-1 and TRBJ2-3, with 8 nucleotides matching TRBD1. V was clipped by 0 bases and J by 6 bases; unmatched bases: 11. The germline CDR1 and CDR2 sequences are LGHDT and YNNKEL (reference sequence). CDR3 length: 17 residues. The CDR3 DNA follows: TGTGCCAGCAGCCAAGATCTGGACGACAGGGGCGGCGATACGCAGTATTTT. Its translation: CASSQDLDDRGGDTQYF.

This clonotype was observed a few times. This sequence joins TRBV29-1 and TRBJ2-7; no clear D. CDR1 is SQVTM, CDR2 ANQGSEA, per germline. The CDR3 loop spans 15 amino acids. V lost 0 bases and J lost 0, with 12 bases in between. In DNA form, the CDR3 reads TGCAGCGTTGAAGATGGCACAGCAACCTCCTACGAGCAGTACTTC. Encoded protein: CSVEDGTATSYEQYF.

The table lists this clonotype with many counts. The chain employs TRBV7-8 and TRBJ1-1; TRBD1 is a possible D gene (6 bases). This CDR3 has 12 residues. Trimming took off 6 bases at V and 9 bases at J, with 14 bases between the two ends. Looked up from germline, CDR1 is SGHVS and CDR2 is FQNEAQ. CDR3 nucleotides: TGTGCCAGCAGGGGCCGGGACACCCAAGCTTTCTTT. This codes for CASRGRDTQAFF.

This clonotype was seen at least ten times. The V gene is TRBV5-1, the J gene TRBJ1-1; D perhaps matches TRBD1 (6 bases). Trimming removed 4 bases from V and 4 bases from J, with 14 bases in between. This CDR3 has 14 amino acids. Germline CDR1 SGHRS, CDR2 YFSETQ. The CDR3 DNA is TGCGCCAGCAGCCCTACCGGACAGTCCACTGAAGCTTTCTTT. Protein: CASSPTGQSTEAFF.

In this sample, this clonotype turned up many times. The rearrangement links TRBV7-9 to TRBJ1-1, with D unresolved. Germline V gene lookup returns CDR1 SEHNR and CDR2 FQNEAQ (reference sequence). The CDR3 has 14 residues. V lost 6 bases to trimming and J lost 1 base, with 12 bases between them. The CDR3 DNA sequence: TGTGCCAGCAGACGGACGGAATGGAACACTGAAGCTTTCTTT. Its translation: CASRRTEWNTEAFF. The full variable domain, completed using reference TRBV7-9 and TRBJ1-1, is DTGVSQNPRHKITKRGQNVTFRCDPISEHNRLYWYRQTLGQGPEFLTYFQNEAQLEKSRLLSDRFSAERPKGSFSTLEIQRTEQGDSAMYLCASRRTEWNTEAFFGQGTRLTVV.

This clonotype was detected many times. The chain combines TRBV7-2 with TRBJ1-2; TRBD1 is a possible D gene (6 bases). The germline gives CDR1 SGHTA, CDR2 FQGNSA. V was cut by 3 bases and J by 2 bases, with 10 bases left in between. The CDR3 loop spans 14 amino acids. In DNA form, the CDR3 reads TGTGCCAGCAGCTTCATAACAGGGAACTATGGCTACACCTTC. Encoded protein: CASSFITGNYGYTF. Full variable domain (missing parts from reference TRBV7-2 and TRBJ1-2): GAGVSQSPSNKVTEKGKDVELRCDPISGHTALYWYRQSLGQGLEFLIYFQGNSAPDKSGLPSDRFSAERTGGSVSTLTIQRTQQEDSAVYLCASSFITGNYGYTFGSGTRLTVV.

Many counts were recorded for this clonotype. J is TRBJ2-3 and V is TRBV5-1; TRBD2 matches 8 bases. CDR3 length equals 16 residues. Germline CDR1 and CDR2: SGHRS and YFSETQ. Trimming at V came to 3 bases and at J to 3 bases, leaving 9 bases not matched to a gene. CDR3 in amino acids: CASSSTIAGSTDTQYF. For the CDR3, the DNA is TGCGCCAGCAGCTCCACTATAGCGGGATCGACAGATACGCAGTATTTT.

This clonotype was seen ten or more times. This chain links TRBV9 with TRBJ2-2; D unclear. Germline CDR1 SGDLS, CDR2 YYNGEE. The CDR3 totals 15 residues. Deletions cut 3 bases from V and 6 bases from J, with 15 bases between. CDR3 coding DNA: TGTGCCAGCAGCGCCCTGGCCGGGTCGGCCGGGGAGCTGTTTTTT. Translating gives CASSALAGSAGELFF.

In its sample, this clonotype was seen many times. The V and J genes are TRBV7-8 and TRBJ1-4; D not resolved. Germline values: CDR1 SGHVS, CDR2 FQNEAQ. The CDR3 is 12 residues long. With 6 bases removed from V and 8 bases from J, the gap between germline ends came to 10 bases. CDR3 sequence reads: CASRYFDEKLFF. The CDR3 DNA sequence: TGTGCCAGCAGATATTTCGACGAAAAACTGTTTTTT.

This clonotype was detected ten times or more. The J gene is TRBJ2-3, the V gene TRBV28; D remains unclear. Trimming stripped 3 bases from V and 2 bases from J, with 15 bases between. The CDR3 is 16 amino acids. Germline assignment: CDR1 MDHEN and CDR2 SYDVKM. This chain's CDR3 is CASSFGQELNTDTQYF. CDR3 coding DNA: TGTGCCAGCAGTTTTGGGCAGGAACTAAACACAGATACGCAGTATTTT.

The chain's CDR3 is CATGGVPYEQYF. The CDR3 nucleotides are TGTGCTACAGGGGGGGTGCCCTACGAGCAGTACTTC. The chain combines TRBV12-5 with TRBJ2-7; D is tentatively TRBD1 or TRBD2 (7 bases each). The CDR3 length is 12 residues. Germline V gene sequence: CDR1 LGHNT, CDR2 FRNRAP. Trimming pared 10 bases from V and 2 bases from J, leaving 12 bases between. The entire variable domain, with the rest obtained from reference TRBV12-5 and TRBJ2-7, is as follows: DARVTQTPRHKVTEMGQEVTMRCQPILGHNTVFWYRQTMMQGLELLAYFRNRAPLDDSGMPKDRFSAEMPDATLATLKIQPSEPRDSAVYFCATGGVPYEQYFGPGTRLTVT.

This clonotype was recorded at least ten times. The V gene is TRBV24-1, the J gene TRBJ2-1, with D unclear. V lost 7 bases and J lost 4, with 10 bases in between. There are 13 residues in the CDR3. Germline loops: CDR1 KGHDR, CDR2 SFDVKD. The CDR3 is CATSLSTYNEQFF. The CDR3 bases are TGTGCCACCAGCCTCTCCACTTACAATGAGCAGTTCTTC.

This clonotype was recorded at least ten times. V gene TRBV7-2 combines with J gene TRBJ2-5, with a tentative D call TRBD2 (5 bases). Germline-derived CDR1 and CDR2 are SGHTA and FQGNSA. CDR3 length equals 13 residues. The ends were cut back, 5 bases at V and 7 bases at J, with 14 bases in the middle. CDR3 DNA: TGTGCCAGCAGCCTGCGGGCCGGAGGGACCCAGTACTTC. It translates to CASSLRAGGTQYF.

This clonotype was seen ten or more times. The rearrangement links TRBV20-1 to TRBJ2-1; 7 bases are shared with TRBD2. Germline lookup yields CDR1 DFQATT and CDR2 SNEGSKA (reference sequence). Trimming cost V 1 base and J 0 bases; bases outside gene matches: 3. The CDR3 is 15 residues long. In nucleotides, the CDR3 is TGCAGTGCTAGAGTTGGCGGGAGCTCCTACAATGAGCAGTTCTTC. It encodes CSARVGGSSYNEQFF.